The clone carrying this T cell receptor beta chain has just one count. Its target is unknown. The sample comes from a study of graft-versus-host responses after intestinal transplantation. Study information: Grafts were multivisceral, liver-intestinal, or isolated intestinal. Anti-thymocyte globulin was used for induction in all recipients, who then took tacrolimus and steroids for approximately three years.

Study-level points and caveats: Marrow from the recipient contained GvH clones, some of which had appeared first in ileum or blood.

Germline CDR1 reads LGHNA; CDR2 reads YNFKEQ. Trimming left V 0 bases short and J 7 bases short, with 21 bases between. This CDR3 spans 17 amino acids. Some clones are missing from TCRdb's copy, which holds only in-frame ones; the method was immunoSEQ multiplex PCR. The sample contains roughly 75,000 clones, 91% of which appear only once. The chain uses TRBV4-2 and TRBJ1-1; D is uncertain. The clonotype comes from a human donor who received an intestinal transplant. The material sequenced was unstimulated CD4+ T cells sorted from spleen or lymph node cells, taken before intestinal transplant. The CDR3, as DNA: TGTGCCAGCAGCCAAGAGCCCGCCGCGCCCACTGCCGGTGAAGCTTTCTTT. Its protein is CASSQEPAAPTAGEAFF.